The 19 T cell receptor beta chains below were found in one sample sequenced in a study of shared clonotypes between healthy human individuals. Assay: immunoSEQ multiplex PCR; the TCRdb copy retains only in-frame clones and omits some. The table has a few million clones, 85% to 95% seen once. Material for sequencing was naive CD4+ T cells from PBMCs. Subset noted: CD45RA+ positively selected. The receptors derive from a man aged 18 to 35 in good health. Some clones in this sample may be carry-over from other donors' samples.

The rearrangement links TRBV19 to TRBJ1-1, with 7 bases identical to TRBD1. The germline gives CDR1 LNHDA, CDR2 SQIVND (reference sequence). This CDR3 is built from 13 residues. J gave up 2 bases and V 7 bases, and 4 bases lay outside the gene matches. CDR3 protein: CASKNRGNTEAFF. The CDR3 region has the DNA TGTGCCAGTAAAAACAGGGGTAACACTGAAGCTTTCTTT.

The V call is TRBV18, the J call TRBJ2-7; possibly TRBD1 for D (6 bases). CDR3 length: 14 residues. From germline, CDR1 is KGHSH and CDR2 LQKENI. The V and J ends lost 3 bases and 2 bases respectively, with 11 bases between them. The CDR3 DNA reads TGTGCCAGCTCACCTCGACAGGAGGCCTACGAGCAGTACTTC. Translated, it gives CASSPRQEAYEQYF.

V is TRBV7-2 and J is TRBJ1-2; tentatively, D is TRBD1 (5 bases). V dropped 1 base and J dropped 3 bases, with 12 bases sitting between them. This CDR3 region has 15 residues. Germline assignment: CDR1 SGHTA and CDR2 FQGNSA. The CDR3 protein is CASSLESGNDYGYTF. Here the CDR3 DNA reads TGTGCCAGCAGCTTAGAGTCAGGGAACGACTATGGCTACACCTTC.

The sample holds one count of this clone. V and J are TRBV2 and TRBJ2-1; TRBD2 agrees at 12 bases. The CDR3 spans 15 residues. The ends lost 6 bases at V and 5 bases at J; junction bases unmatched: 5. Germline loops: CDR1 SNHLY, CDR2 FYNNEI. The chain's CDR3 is CASSRLAGADNEQFF. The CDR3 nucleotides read TGTGCCAGCAGCAGACTAGCGGGAGCGGACAATGAGCAGTTCTTC.

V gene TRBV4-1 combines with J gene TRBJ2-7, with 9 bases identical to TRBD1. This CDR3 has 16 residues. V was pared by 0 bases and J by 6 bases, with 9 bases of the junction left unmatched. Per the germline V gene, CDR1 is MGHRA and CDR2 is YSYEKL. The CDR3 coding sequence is TGCGCCAGCAGCCAAGATGGGTACAGGGGGCCCCTCGAGCAGTACTTC. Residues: CASSQDGYRGPLEQYF.

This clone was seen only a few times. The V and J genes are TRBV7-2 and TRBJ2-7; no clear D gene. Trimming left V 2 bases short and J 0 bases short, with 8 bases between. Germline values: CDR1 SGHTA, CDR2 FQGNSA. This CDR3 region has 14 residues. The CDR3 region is CASSLIQHSYEQYF. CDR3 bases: TGTGCCAGCAGCTTAATACAGCACTCCTACGAGCAGTACTTC.

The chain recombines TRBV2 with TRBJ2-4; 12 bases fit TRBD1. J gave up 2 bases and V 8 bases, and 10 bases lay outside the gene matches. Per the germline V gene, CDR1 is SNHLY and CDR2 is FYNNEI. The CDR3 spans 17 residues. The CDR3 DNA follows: TGTGCCAGCGCTAACCCGGGACAGGGGGCTTCCAAAAACATTCAGTACTTC. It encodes CASANPGQGASKNIQYF.

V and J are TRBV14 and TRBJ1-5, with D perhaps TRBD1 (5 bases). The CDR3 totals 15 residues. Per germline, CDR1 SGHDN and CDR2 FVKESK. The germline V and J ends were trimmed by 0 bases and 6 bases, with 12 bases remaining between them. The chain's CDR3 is CASSQDRGFCQPQHF. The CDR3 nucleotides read TGTGCCAGCAGCCAAGATAGGGGTTTTTGTCAGCCCCAGCATTTT.

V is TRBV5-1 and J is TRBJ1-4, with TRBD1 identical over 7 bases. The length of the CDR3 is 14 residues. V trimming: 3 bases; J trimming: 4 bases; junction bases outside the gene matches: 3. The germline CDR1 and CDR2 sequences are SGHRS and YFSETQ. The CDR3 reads CASSYDRDNEKLFF. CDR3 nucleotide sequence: TGCGCCAGCAGCTATGACAGGGATAATGAAAAACTGTTTTTT.

DNA for the CDR3: TGTGCCAGCAGCTGGGGACTAGCGATCAGTGAGCAGTTCTTC. It encodes CASSWGLAISEQFF. The genes are TRBV7-2 and TRBJ2-1; TRBD2 matches at 10 bases. The CDR3 is made up of 14 amino acids. The germline CDR1 and CDR2 sequences are SGHTA and FQGNSA. V shed 4 bases and J 9 bases; nucleotides not matched to a gene: 6.

CDR3 nucleotide sequence: TGTGCCAGCAGCAAACTCCGGACAGGGGGTGTGGAGACCCAGTACTTC. Protein: CASSKLRTGGVETQYF. The chain combines TRBV21-1 with TRBJ2-5; the DNA was not used to check the table's D call, TRBD1. TRBV21-1 is recorded as a pseudogene. This CDR3 comprises 16 residues.

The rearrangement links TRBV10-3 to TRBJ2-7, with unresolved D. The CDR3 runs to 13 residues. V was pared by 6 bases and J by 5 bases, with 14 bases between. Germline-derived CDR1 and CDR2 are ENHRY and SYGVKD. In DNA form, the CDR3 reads TGTGCCATCAGGACCGCCCTCTTAGACGAGCAGTACTTC. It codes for CAIRTALLDEQYF.

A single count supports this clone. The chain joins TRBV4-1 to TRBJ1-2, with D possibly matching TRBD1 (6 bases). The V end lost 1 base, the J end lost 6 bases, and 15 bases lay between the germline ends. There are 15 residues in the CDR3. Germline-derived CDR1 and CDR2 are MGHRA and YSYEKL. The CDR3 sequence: CASSQGDRNSDGYTF. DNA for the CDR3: TGCGCCAGCAGCCAAGGAGACAGGAACTCGGATGGCTACACCTTC.

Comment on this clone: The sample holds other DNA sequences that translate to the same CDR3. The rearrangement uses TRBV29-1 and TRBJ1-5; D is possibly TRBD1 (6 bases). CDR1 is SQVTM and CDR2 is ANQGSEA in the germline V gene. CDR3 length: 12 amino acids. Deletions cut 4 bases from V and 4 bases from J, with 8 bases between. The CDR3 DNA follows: TGCAGCGTTGGGGGGGCAAATCAGCCCCAGCATTTT. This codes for CSVGGANQPQHF.

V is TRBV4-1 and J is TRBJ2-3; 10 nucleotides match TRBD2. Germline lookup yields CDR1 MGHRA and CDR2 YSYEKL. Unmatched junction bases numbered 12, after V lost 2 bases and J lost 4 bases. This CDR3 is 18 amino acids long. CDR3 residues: CASSQRGLAEAKADTQYF. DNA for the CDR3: TGCGCCAGCAGCCAACGTGGACTAGCGGAAGCTAAGGCAGATACGCAGTATTTT.

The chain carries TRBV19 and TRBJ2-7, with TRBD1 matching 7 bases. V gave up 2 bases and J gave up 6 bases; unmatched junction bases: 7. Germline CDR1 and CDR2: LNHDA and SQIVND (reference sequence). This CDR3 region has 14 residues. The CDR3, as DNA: TGTGCCAGTAGTATAACCGGGACAGCCGTCGAGCAGTACTTC. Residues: CASSITGTAVEQYF.

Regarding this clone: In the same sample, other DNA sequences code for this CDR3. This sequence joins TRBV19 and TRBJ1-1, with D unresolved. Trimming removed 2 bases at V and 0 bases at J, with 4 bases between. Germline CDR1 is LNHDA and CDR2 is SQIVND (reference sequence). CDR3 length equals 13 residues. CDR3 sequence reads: CASSISVNTEAFF. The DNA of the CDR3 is TGTGCCAGTAGTATATCCGTGAACACTGAAGCTTTCTTT.

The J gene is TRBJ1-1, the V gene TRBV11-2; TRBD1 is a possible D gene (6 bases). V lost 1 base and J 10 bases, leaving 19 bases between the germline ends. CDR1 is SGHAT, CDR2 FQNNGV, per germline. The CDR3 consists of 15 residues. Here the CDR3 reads CASSLGQGRGFRAFF. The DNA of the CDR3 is TGTGCCAGCAGCTTAGGCCAGGGGCGCGGGTTCCGAGCTTTCTTT.

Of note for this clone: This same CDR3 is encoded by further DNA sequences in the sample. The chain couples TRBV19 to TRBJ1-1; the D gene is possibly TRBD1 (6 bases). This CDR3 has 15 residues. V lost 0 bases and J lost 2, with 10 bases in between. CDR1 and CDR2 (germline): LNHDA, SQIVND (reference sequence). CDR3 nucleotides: TGTGCCAGTAGTATAGAAGGACAGCCTAACACTGAAGCTTTCTTT. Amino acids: CASSIEGQPNTEAFF.